A selection of T cell receptor beta chains follows, all from one sample in a study of cytomegalovirus exposure and HLA in healthy donors. Clones were read by immunoSEQ multiplex PCR, and TCRdb kept only the in-frame ones, dropping some. The sample holds some 130,000 clones, 65% to 80% seen once. Specimen: PBMCs. Source of these receptors: a male donor in good health and CMV-seropositive. The CDR3 runs from the conserved cysteine through the conserved F or W. Each record gives: V gene, J gene, clone size, D gene, CDR3 protein, CDR3 DNA. A D gene is named only where the DNA matches it firmly. The size of a clone is reported for some rows only, either as once, few or many, or as a class for expanded clones.

V: TRBV19
J: TRBJ1-4
size: .
D: .
CDR3: CAEPGEKLFF
DNA: TGTGCCGAACCCGGGGAAAAACTGTTTTTT

V: TRBV6-6
J: TRBJ2-3
size: few
D: .
CDR3: CASRSHRTDTQYF
DNA: TGTGCCAGCAGGTCCCACAGAACAGATACGCAGTATTTT

V: TRBV7-2
J: TRBJ1-3
size: .
D: .
CDR3: CASSSSRGSGNTIYF
DNA: TGTGCCAGCAGCAGTTCCAGGGGTTCTGGAAACACCATATATTTT

V: TRBV15
J: TRBJ1-4
size: .
D: .
CDR3: CATSSGTFEKLFF
DNA: TGTGCCACCAGCAGCGGGACATTTGAAAAACTGTTTTTT

V: TRBV7-9
J: TRBJ2-3
size: .
D: TRBD1
CDR3: CSSSSSDRGFTDTQYF
DNA: TGTTCCAGCAGCTCCTCGGACAGGGGGTTTACAGATACGCAGTATTTT

V: TRBV7-2
J: TRBJ2-7
size: once
D: .
CDR3: CASSSDSSYEQYF
DNA: TGTGCCAGCAGCTCGGACAGCTCCTACGAGCAGTACTTC

V: TRBV6-1
J: TRBJ2-5
size: .
D: .
CDR3: CASSEAPRSQETQYF
DNA: TGTGCCAGCAGTGAAGCCCCCAGGTCGCAAGAGACCCAGTACTTC

V: TRBV7-9
J: TRBJ2-5
size: .
D: TRBD2
CDR3: CASSLDEGMGGWYF
DNA: TGTGCCAGCAGCTTAGACGAGGGGATGGGGGGGTGGTACTTC

V: TRBV6-1
J: TRBJ2-7
size: .
D: TRBD2
CDR3: CASSEAPPSGGAGGTYEQYF
DNA: TGTGCCAGCAGTGAAGCGCCACCCAGCGGGGGGGCTGGTGGAACCTACGAGCAGTACTTC

V: TRBV28
J: TRBJ1-2
size: .
D: .
CDR3: CASWGGQNYGYTF
DNA: TGTGCCTCCTGGGGGGGACAAAACTATGGCTACACCTTC

V: TRBV10-3
J: TRBJ2-7
size: .
D: TRBD2
CDR3: CAIGGLAGGYEQYF
DNA: TGTGCCATCGGTGGACTAGCGGGAGGTTACGAGCAGTACTTC

V: TRBV18
J: TRBJ1-5
size: .
D: TRBD1
CDR3: CASSPPTVDRSNQPQHF
DNA: TGTGCCAGCTCACCACCCACCGTGGACAGGTCCAATCAGCCCCAGCATTTT

V: TRBV7-2
J: TRBJ2-7
size: once
D: TRBD2
CDR3: CASSSVRGDEQYF
DNA: TGTGCCAGCAGCTCAGTCCGGGGGGACGAGCAGTACTTC

V: TRBV6-5
J: TRBJ2-7
size: few
D: .
CDR3: CASSSLGGGTYEQYF
DNA: TGTGCCAGCAGTTCCCTCGGTGGAGGGACCTACGAGCAGTACTTC

V: TRBV5-4
J: TRBJ1-1
size: .
D: TRBD1
CDR3: CASSSPGTDAFF
DNA: TGTGCCAGCAGCAGTCCCGGGACAGACGCTTTCTTT

V: TRBV27
J: TRBJ2-1
size: few
D: .
CDR3: CASSLSPGPIQFF
DNA: TGTGCCAGCAGTTTATCGCCAGGTCCCATACAGTTCTTC

V: TRBV27
J: TRBJ1-5
size: .
D: .
CDR3: CASSYQGTSNQPQHF
DNA: TGTGCCAGCAGCTACCAGGGGACCAGCAATCAGCCCCAGCATTTT

V: TRBV19
J: TRBJ2-1
size: .
D: .
CDR3: CASSKLRYHNEQFF
DNA: TGTGCCAGTAGTAAGCTACGTTACCACAATGAGCAGTTCTTC

V: TRBV7-6
J: TRBJ2-1
size: .
D: TRBD1
CDR3: CASSTRTGRNEQFF
DNA: TGTGCCAGCAGCACCCGGACAGGGCGTAATGAGCAGTTCTTC

V: TRBV27
J: TRBJ2-6
size: .
D: TRBD1
CDR3: CASSLLARGPGANGLTF
DNA: TGTGCCAGCAGTTTATTGGCCAGGGGGCCTGGGGCCAACGGCCTGACTTTC

V: TRBV5-6
J: TRBJ2-1
size: .
D: TRBD2
CDR3: CASSPLWAGRDEQFF
DNA: TGTGCCAGCAGCCCGCTGTGGGCGGGGAGGGATGAGCAGTTCTTC

V: TRBV5-1
J: TRBJ2-5
size: .
D: TRBD1
CDR3: CASSFGTGEETQYF
DNA: TGCGCCAGCAGCTTTGGTACAGGGGAAGAGACCCAGTACTTC

V: TRBV28
J: TRBJ2-5
size: few
D: TRBD1
CDR3: CASSLWRDRGILVTTQYF
DNA: TGTGCCAGCAGTTTATGGCGGGACAGGGGCATCCTCGTCACGACCCAGTACTTC

V: TRBV27
J: TRBJ2-7
size: .
D: TRBD1
CDR3: CASSPHSTGGGYEQYF
DNA: TGTGCCAGCAGTCCCCACTCGACAGGGGGGGGCTACGAGCAGTACTTC

V: TRBV6-5
J: TRBJ1-6
size: .
D: TRBD1
CDR3: CASSTGGQDYHF
DNA: TGTGCCAGCAGTACGGGGGGACAGGATTACCACTTT

V: TRBV7-9
J: TRBJ2-3
size: once
D: TRBD2
CDR3: CASSLSSGEDTQYF
DNA: TGTGCCAGCAGCTTATCTAGCGGGGAGGATACGCAGTATTTT

V: TRBV21-1
J: TRBJ2-7
size: once
D: .
CDR3: CASRQDTPYEQYF
DNA: TGTGCCAGCAGACAGGACACACCCTACGAGCAGTACTTC

V: TRBV27
J: TRBJ2-7
size: .
D: .
CDR3: CASSVGYEQYF
DNA: TGTGCCAGCAGCGTCGGGTACGAGCAGTACTTC

V: TRBV19
J: TRBJ1-6
size: .
D: .
CDR3: CASSLRGGNSPLHF
DNA: TGTGCCAGTAGTCTCCGAGGAGGAAATTCACCCCTCCACTTT

V: TRBV30
J: TRBJ1-5
size: .
D: TRBD1
CDR3: CAWNRGGQPQHF
DNA: TGTGCCTGGAACAGGGGAGGTCAGCCCCAGCATTTT

V: TRBV4-2
J: TRBJ2-3
size: .
D: .
CDR3: CASSQDQSGSTDTQYF
DNA: TGTGCCAGCAGCCAAGATCAAAGCGGTAGCACAGATACGCAGTATTTT

V: TRBV7-6
J: TRBJ2-5
size: .
D: .
CDR3: CASSLVVKETQYF
DNA: TGTGCCAGCAGCTTAGTAGTGAAAGAGACCCAGTACTTC

V: TRBV7-9
J: TRBJ1-6
size: once
D: .
CDR3: CASSLTQTGKNSPLHF
DNA: TGTGCCAGCAGCTTAACACAAACAGGGAAAAATTCACCCCTCCACTTT

V: TRBV2
J: TRBJ2-3
size: .
D: TRBD2
CDR3: CASSEVASGGDTQYF
DNA: TGTGCCAGCAGTGAAGTGGCTAGCGGGGGAGATACGCAGTATTTT

V: TRBV15
J: TRBJ1-5
size: .
D: .
CDR3: CATSRTGTGQPQHF
DNA: TGTGCCACCAGCAGGACAGGTACTGGTCAGCCCCAGCATTTT

V: TRBV5-4
J: TRBJ2-1
size: .
D: TRBD2
CDR3: CASSLGGFSGSFSSYNEQFF
DNA: TGTGCCAGCAGCTTGGGAGGTTTTAGCGGGAGCTTTAGCTCCTACAATGAGCAGTTCTTC

V: TRBV6-5
J: TRBJ1-5
size: .
D: .
CDR3: CASTHSNQPQHF
DNA: TGTGCCAGCACCCATAGCAATCAGCCCCAGCATTTT

V: TRBV5-4
J: TRBJ1-3
size: .
D: .
CDR3: CASSLRAGNTIYF
DNA: TGTGCCAGCAGCCTCAGGGCTGGAAACACCATATATTTT

V: TRBV6-5
J: TRBJ2-7
size: .
D: .
CDR3: CASSYTGSEQYF
DNA: TGTGCCAGCAGTTACACGGGATCCGAGCAGTACTTC

V: TRBV28
J: TRBJ2-6
size: few
D: .
CDR3: CASSSRGFQKPSSGANGLTF
DNA: TGTGCCAGCAGTTCCCGTGGGTTTCAGAAGCCTTCCTCTGGGGCCAACGGCCTGACTTTC

V: TRBV4-2
J: TRBJ1-2
size: .
D: .
CDR3: CASSQEGAEGYTF
DNA: TGTGCCAGCAGCCAAGAGGGGGCGGAGGGCTACACCTTC

V: TRBV15
J: TRBJ1-1
size: .
D: .
CDR3: CATSRGASFGALNTEAFF
DNA: TGTGCCACCAGCAGAGGAGCCTCTTTTGGGGCGCTGAACACTGAAGCTTTCTTT

V: TRBV6-1
J: TRBJ1-5
size: .
D: .
CDR3: CASSEAGPGVSNQPQHF
DNA: TGTGCCAGCAGTGAAGCGGGTCCGGGGGTAAGCAATCAGCCCCAGCATTTT

V: TRBV7-9
J: TRBJ1-1
size: .
D: .
CDR3: CASSSGNLPEAFF
DNA: TGTGCCAGCAGCTCAGGTAACTTACCTGAAGCTTTCTTT

V: TRBV19
J: TRBJ1-5
size: .
D: TRBD1
CDR3: CASRNRGLGQPQHF
DNA: TGTGCCAGTAGGAACAGGGGATTGGGTCAGCCCCAGCATTTT

V: TRBV30
J: TRBJ2-2
size: .
D: .
CDR3: CAWRASRNTGELFF
DNA: TGTGCCTGGAGGGCCTCCAGGAACACCGGGGAGCTGTTTTTT

V: TRBV5-4
J: TRBJ2-3
size: .
D: TRBD2
CDR3: CASSLAGGGHEYF
DNA: TGTGCCAGCAGCTTGGCAGGCGGGGGGCACGAGTATTTT

V: TRBV1
J: TRBJ1-1
size: once
D: .
CDR3: CTSSQAGVGTEAFF
DNA: TGCACCAGCAGCCAAGCAGGGGTAGGAACTGAAGCTTTCTTT

V: TRBV5-4
J: TRBJ2-3
size: .
D: TRBD2
CDR3: CASSLGQRGITDTQYF
DNA: TGTGCCAGCAGCTTGGGTCAGCGGGGGATCACAGATACGCAGTATTTT

V: TRBV28
J: TRBJ1-1
size: .
D: .
CDR3: CASSFPRPMNTEAFF
DNA: TGTGCCAGCAGTTTCCCGCGGCCCATGAACACTGAAGCTTTCTTT

V: TRBV10-3
J: TRBJ1-2
size: .
D: TRBD1
CDR3: CAISESRGQKTNYGYTF
DNA: TGTGCCATCAGTGAGTCACGGGGACAGAAGACTAACTATGGCTACACCTTC

V: TRBV7-9
J: TRBJ1-6
size: .
D: .
CDR3: CASSSLGQQSHSPLHF
DNA: TGTGCCAGCAGCTCCCTAGGACAGCAAAGTCATTCACCCCTCCACTTT

V: TRBV5-1
J: TRBJ2-2
size: .
D: TRBD1
CDR3: CASSSGQGLTGELFF
DNA: TGCGCCAGCAGCTCTGGACAGGGACTGACCGGGGAGCTGTTTTTT

V: TRBV2
J: TRBJ1-1
size: .
D: .
CDR3: CASSETGNTEAFF
DNA: TGTGCCAGCAGTGAGACAGGGAACACTGAAGCTTTCTTT

V: TRBV7-9
J: TRBJ2-5
size: .
D: TRBD2
CDR3: CSSSLRLAGVGETQYF
DNA: TGTTCCAGCAGCTTAAGGCTAGCGGGAGTAGGAGAGACCCAGTACTTC